This T cell receptor beta chain was observed in a study of memory CD4+ T cells and cytomegalovirus serostatus. Whole-study findings and limits: Of approximately 150 reported CMV TCRbeta sequences, 60 to 85 were found in memory CD4+ repertoires. Suggested: most of the CMV-linked TCR signature lies in CD4+ memory cells.

The assay was immunoSEQ multiplex PCR, and TCRdb's table has in-frame clones only and misses some. The sample lists 55,000 to 65,000 clones, roughly 87% seen once, with 0.4% to 0.5% in the top ten. The CDR3 loop spans 13 amino acids. The V and J ends lost 5 bases and 1 base respectively, with 8 bases between them. Germline CDR1 reads LNHDA; CDR2 reads SQIVND (reference sequence). Comment on this clone: What it binds is unknown.

The sort gate was single viable CD3+CD4+CD8-CD45RO+ cells for memory CD4+ T cells. This TCR came from an adult in good health and CMV-seronegative. Source material: memory CD4+ T cells from blood. V usage is TRBV19 and J usage is TRBJ1-2; D may be TRBD1 (6 bases). As DNA, the CDR3 is TGTGCCAGTAGTCACAGGGTTAACTATGGCTACACCTTC. This gives the protein CASSHRVNYGYTF.